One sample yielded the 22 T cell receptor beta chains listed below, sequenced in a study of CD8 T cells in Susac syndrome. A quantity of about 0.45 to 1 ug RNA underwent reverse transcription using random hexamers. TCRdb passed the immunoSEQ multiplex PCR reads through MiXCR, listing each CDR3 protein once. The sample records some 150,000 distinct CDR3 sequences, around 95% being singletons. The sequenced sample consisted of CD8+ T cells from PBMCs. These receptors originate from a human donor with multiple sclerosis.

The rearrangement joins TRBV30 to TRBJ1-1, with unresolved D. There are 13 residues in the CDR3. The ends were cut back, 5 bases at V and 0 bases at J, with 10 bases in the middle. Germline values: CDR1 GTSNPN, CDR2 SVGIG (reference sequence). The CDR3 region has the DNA TGTGCCTGGGCGATCGGTATGAACACTGAAGCTTTCTTT. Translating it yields CAWAIGMNTEAFF.

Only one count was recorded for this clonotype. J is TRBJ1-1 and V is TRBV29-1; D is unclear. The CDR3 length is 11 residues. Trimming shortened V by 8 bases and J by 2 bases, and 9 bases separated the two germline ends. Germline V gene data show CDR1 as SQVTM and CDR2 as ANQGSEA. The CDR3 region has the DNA TGCAGCACTGAGGGAAACACTGAAGCTTTCTTT. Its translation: CSTEGNTEAFF.

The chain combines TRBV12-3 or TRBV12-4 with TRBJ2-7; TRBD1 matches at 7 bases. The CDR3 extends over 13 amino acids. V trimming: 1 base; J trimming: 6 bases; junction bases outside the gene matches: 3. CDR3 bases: TGTGCCAGCAGTTTAGGACAGGGTTTCGAGCAGTACTTC. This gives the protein CASSLGQGFEQYF.

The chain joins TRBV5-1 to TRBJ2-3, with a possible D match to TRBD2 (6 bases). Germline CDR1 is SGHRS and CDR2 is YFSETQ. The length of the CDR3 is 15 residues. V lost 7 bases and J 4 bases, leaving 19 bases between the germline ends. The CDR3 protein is CASFAGTSDADTQYF. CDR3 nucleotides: TGCGCCAGCTTCGCCGGGACTTCAGACGCAGATACGCAGTATTTT.

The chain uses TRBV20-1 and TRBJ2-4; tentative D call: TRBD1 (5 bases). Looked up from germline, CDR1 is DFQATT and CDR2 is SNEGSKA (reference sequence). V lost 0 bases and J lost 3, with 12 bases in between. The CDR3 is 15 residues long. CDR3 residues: CSARDAWGGKNIQYF. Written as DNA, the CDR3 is TGCAGTGCTAGAGATGCGTGGGGCGGCAAAAACATTCAGTACTTC.

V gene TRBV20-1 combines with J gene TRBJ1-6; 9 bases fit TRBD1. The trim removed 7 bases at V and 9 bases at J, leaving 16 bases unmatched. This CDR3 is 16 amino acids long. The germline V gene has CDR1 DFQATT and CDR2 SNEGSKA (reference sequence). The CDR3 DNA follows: TGCAGTGTTGGGTCGGAAGGGACAGGGATGAGTTCACCCCTCCACTTT. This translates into CSVGSEGTGMSSPLHF.

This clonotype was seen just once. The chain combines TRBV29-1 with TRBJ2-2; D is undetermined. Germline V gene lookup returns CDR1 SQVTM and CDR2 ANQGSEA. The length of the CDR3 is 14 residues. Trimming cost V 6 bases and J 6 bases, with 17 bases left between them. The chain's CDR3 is CSVASTRPAGELFF. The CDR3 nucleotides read TGCAGCGTCGCCAGTACAAGACCTGCCGGGGAGCTGTTTTTT.

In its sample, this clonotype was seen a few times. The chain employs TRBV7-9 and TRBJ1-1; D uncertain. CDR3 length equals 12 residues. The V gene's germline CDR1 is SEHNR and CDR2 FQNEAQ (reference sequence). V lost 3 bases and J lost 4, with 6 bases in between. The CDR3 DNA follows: TGTGCCAGCAGCTTGGGGATCACTGAAGCTTTCTTT. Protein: CASSLGITEAFF. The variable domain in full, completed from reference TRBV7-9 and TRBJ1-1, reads DTGVSQNPRHKITKRGQNVTFRCDPISEHNRLYWYRQTLGQGPEFLTYFQNEAQLEKSRLLSDRFSAERPKGSFSTLEIQRTEQGDSAMYLCASSLGITEAFFGQGTRLTVV.

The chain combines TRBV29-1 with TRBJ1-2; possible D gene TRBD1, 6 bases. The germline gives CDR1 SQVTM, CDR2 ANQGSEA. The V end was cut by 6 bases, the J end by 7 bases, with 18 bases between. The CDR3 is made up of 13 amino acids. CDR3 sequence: CSVPQGTIVGYTF. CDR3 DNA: TGCAGCGTACCACAGGGAACAATTGTTGGCTACACCTTC.

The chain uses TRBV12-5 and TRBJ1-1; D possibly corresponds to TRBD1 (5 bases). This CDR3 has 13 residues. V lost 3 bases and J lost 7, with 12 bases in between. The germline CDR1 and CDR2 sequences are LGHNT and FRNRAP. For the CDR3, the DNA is TGTGCTAGTGGTTTAGACCACGGGGGTGAAGCTTTCTTT. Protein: CASGLDHGGEAFF.

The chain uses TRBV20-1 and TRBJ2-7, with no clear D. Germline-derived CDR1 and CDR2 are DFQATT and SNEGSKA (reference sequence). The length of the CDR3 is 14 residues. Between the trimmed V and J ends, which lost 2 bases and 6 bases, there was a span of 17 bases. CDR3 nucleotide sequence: TGCAGTGCTAGACCGGACCTCGTGTTACGCGAGCAGTACTTC. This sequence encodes CSARPDLVLREQYF.

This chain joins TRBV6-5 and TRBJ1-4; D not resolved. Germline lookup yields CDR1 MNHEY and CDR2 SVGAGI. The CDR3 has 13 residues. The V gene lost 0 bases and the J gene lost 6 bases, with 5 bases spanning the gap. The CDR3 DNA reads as TGTGCCAGCAGTTACTCGACCTATGAAAAACTGTTTTTT. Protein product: CASSYSTYEKLFF.

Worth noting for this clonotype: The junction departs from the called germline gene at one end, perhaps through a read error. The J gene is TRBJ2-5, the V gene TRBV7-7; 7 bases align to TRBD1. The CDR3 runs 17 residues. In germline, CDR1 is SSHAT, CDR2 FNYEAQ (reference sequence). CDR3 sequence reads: CASSLEPRTGQQETQYF. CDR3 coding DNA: TGTGCTAGCAGCTTAGAGCCACGGACAGGCCAGCAAGAGACCCAGTACTTC.

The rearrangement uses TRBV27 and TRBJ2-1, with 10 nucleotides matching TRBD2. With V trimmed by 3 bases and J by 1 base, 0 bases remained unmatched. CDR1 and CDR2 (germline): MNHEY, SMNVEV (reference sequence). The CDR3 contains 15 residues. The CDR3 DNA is TGTGCCAGCAGTTTTAGCGGGGGGTCCTACAATGAGCAGTTCTTC. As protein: CASSFSGGSYNEQFF.

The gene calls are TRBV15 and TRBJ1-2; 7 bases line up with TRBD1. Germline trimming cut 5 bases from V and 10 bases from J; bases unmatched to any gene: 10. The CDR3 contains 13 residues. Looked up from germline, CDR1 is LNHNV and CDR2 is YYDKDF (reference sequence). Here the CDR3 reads CATSVDRAFDYTF. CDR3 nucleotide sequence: TGTGCCACCAGCGTAGACAGGGCCTTCGACTACACCTTC.

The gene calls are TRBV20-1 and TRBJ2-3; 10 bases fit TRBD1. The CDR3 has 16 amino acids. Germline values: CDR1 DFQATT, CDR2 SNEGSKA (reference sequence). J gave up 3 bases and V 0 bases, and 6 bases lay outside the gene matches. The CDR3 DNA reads TGCAGTGCTAGAGATAGGGAGGGACAGGGGACAGATACGCAGTATTTT. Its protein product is CSARDREGQGTDTQYF.

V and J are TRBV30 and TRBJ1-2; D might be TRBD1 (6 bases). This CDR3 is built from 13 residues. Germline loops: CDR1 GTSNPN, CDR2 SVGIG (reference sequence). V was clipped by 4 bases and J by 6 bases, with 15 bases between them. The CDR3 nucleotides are TGTGCCTGGAACGAGGGGGGATTACATGGCTACACCTTC. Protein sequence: CAWNEGGLHGYTF.

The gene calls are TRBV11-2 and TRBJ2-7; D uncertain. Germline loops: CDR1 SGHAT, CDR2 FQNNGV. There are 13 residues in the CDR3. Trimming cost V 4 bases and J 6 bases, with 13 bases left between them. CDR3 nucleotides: TGTGCCAGCAGCTCAGAAAAAAAAGGCGAGCAGTACTTC. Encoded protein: CASSSEKKGEQYF.

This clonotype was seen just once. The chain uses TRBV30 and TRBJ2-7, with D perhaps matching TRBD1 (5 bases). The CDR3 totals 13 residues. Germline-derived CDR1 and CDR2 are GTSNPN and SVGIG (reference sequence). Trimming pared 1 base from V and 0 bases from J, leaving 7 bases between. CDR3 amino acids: CAWSDRFSYEQYF. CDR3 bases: TGTGCCTGGAGTGACAGGTTCTCCTACGAGCAGTACTTC.

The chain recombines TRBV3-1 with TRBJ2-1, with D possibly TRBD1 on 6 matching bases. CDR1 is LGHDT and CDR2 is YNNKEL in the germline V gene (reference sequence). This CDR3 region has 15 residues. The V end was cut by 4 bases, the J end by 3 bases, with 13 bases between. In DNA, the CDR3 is TGTGCCAGCAGCCCGGCATACAGGGACTACAATGAGCAGTTCTTC. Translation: CASSPAYRDYNEQFF.

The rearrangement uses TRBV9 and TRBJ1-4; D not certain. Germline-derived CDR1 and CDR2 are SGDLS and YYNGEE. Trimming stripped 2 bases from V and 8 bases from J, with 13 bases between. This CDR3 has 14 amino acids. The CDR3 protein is CASSVGSGKEKLFF. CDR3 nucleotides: TGTGCCAGCAGCGTTGGCAGTGGGAAGGAAAAACTGTTTTTT.

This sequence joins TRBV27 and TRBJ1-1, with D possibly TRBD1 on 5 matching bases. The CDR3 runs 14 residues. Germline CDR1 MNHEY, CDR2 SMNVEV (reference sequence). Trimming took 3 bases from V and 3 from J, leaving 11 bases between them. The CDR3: CASSFTRGDTEAFF. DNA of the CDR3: TGTGCCAGCAGTTTCACCCGAGGGGACACTGAAGCTTTCTTT.